One sample yielded the 9 T cell receptor beta chains listed below, sequenced in a study of blood T cell repertoires in COVID-19. The table came from immunoSEQ multiplex PCR; TCRdb's copy has only in-frame clones and leaves some out. The table records some 45,000 clones, around 80% of them present only once. Specimen: peripheral blood. The receptors shown here come from an older man in a cohort sampled during active COVID-19.

A single count supports this clone. This chain joins TRBV10-2 and TRBJ1-6; TRBD1 is a possible D gene (5 bases). V was cut by 6 bases and J by 5 bases, with 14 bases left in between. The CDR3 runs to 15 residues. Germline assignment: CDR1 WSHSY and CDR2 SAAADI. Written as DNA, the CDR3 is TGCGCCAGCAGGCCTCGGGGGAGGGATAATTCACCCCTCCACTTT. Translated: CASRPRGRDNSPLHF.

J is TRBJ1-1 and V is TRBV29-1; a weak D match, TRBD1 (5 bases). Trimming shortened V by 5 bases and J by 3 bases, and 10 bases separated the two germline ends. CDR1 and CDR2 from the germline V gene are SQVTM and ANQGSEA. The CDR3 runs to 12 residues. CDR3 sequence (DNA): TGCAGCGTTCTAGACAGTTACACTGAAGCTTTCTTT. Its translation is CSVLDSYTEAFF.

The V call is TRBV5-1, the J call TRBJ2-1; 10 positions agree with TRBD2. CDR1 and CDR2 from the germline V gene are SGHRS and YFSETQ. The CDR3 is 15 residues long. With 4 bases clipped from V and 5 bases from J, the junction kept 6 bases outside the gene matches. DNA of the CDR3: TGCGCCAGCAGCGGCGGACTAGCGGTAAACAATGAGCAGTTCTTC. It codes for CASSGGLAVNNEQFF.

This rearrangement joins TRBV5-1 to TRBJ1-6, with D possibly being TRBD1 (6 bases). The CDR3 covers 13 residues. Trimming took off 3 bases at V and 10 bases at J, with 11 bases between the two ends. CDR1 and CDR2 from the germline V gene are SGHRS and YFSETQ. CDR3: CASSSDSGSPLHF. In DNA form, the CDR3 reads TGCGCCAGCAGCTCGGACAGCGGATCACCCCTCCACTTT.

This chain joins TRBV9 and TRBJ1-6; the match to TRBD1 covers 7 bases. This CDR3 region has 14 residues. Losses at the gene ends were 4 bases for V and 7 bases for J; bases not matched to a gene: 5. The germline CDR1 and CDR2 sequences are SGDLS and YYNGEE. The CDR3 nucleotides read TGTGCCAGCAGCTTACCGGGACAGAATTCACCCCTCCACTTT. It codes for CASSLPGQNSPLHF.

V and J are TRBV21-1 and TRBJ2-7; the table's TRBD1 call for D was not verified on the DNA. TRBV21-1 is a known pseudogene. CDR3 length equals 13 residues. The CDR3 sequence: CASPRQGPYEQYF. CDR3 sequence (DNA): TGTGCCAGCCCGAGACAGGGACCCTACGAGCAGTACTTC.

This chain connects TRBV4-3 to TRBJ2-3, with 10 bases matching TRBD1. CDR3 length: 15 amino acids. The ends lost 0 bases at V and 6 bases at J; junction bases unmatched: 3. Per the germline V gene, CDR1 is LGHNA and CDR2 is YSLEER. DNA of the CDR3: TGCGCCAGCAGCCAAGAGAGGGACAGGGGCGATACGCAGTATTTT. Translated, it gives CASSQERDRGDTQYF.

The CDR3 is CASSQRLAWDQETQYF. CDR3 in DNA: TGTGCCAGCAGTCAGAGACTAGCATGGGACCAAGAGACCCAGTACTTC. The V gene is TRBV7-8, the J gene TRBJ2-5, with 7 bases lining up with TRBD2. V dropped 6 bases and J dropped 0; count of bases not matched to a gene: 10. CDR1 is SGHVS and CDR2 is FQNEAQ in the germline V gene. The CDR3 consists of 16 residues. Together with reference TRBV7-8 and TRBJ2-5, the CDR3 gives the full variable domain: GAGVSQSPRYKVAKRGQDVALRCDPISGHVSLFWYQQALGQGPEFLTYFQNEAQLDKSGLPSDRFFAERPEGSVSTLKIQRTQQEDSAVYLCASSQRLAWDQETQYFGPGTRLLVL.

V gene TRBV6-5 combines with J gene TRBJ1-4; the match to TRBD1 covers 9 bases. V trimming: 5 bases; J trimming: 5 bases; junction bases outside the gene matches: 6. CDR1 is MNHEY, CDR2 SVGAGI, per germline. This CDR3 has 15 amino acids. CDR3 sequence reads: CASSRTGDANEKLFF. The CDR3, as DNA: TGTGCCAGCAGTAGGACAGGGGACGCCAATGAAAAACTGTTTTTT.